This section outlines one TCR beta chain sequence together with its context. The antigen remains unidentified. For TCRbeta, the library was prepared with unique molecular identifiers. Using its own MiXCR run on the PCR reads, TCRdb lists one record per CDR3 protein. This sample has about 200,000 distinct CDR3 sequences; just under 6.5% occur once, and the top ten carry around 4.3%. This entry belongs to a study of T-cell reconstitution after alpha-beta-depleted transplantation in children. The study, taken as a whole, reports: Diversity of TCRbeta at day 60 was high in some patients, arising from surviving recipient T cells and thymic progenitors. The study reportedly traced alpha-beta T cells about two months after transplant to several hundred expanded graft clones. After one year, T-cell counts and TCRbeta diversity mostly came from new T cells.

CDR1 is LNHDA, CDR2 SQIVND, per germline (reference sequence). The CDR3 consists of 16 residues. V was clipped by 3 bases and J by 0 bases, with 12 bases between them. The sequencing used PBMCs, collected before TCRalphabeta/CD19-depleted stem cell transplant. The TCR sequence derives from a girl less than two years old with combined immunodeficiency, due to receive a stem cell transplant. The chain links TRBV19 to TRBJ1-5; D is possibly TRBD1 (6 bases). CDR3 residues: CASSMTGTFSNQPQHF. The DNA for the CDR3 is TGTGCCAGTAGTATGACCGGGACATTTAGCAATCAGCCCCAGCATTTT.